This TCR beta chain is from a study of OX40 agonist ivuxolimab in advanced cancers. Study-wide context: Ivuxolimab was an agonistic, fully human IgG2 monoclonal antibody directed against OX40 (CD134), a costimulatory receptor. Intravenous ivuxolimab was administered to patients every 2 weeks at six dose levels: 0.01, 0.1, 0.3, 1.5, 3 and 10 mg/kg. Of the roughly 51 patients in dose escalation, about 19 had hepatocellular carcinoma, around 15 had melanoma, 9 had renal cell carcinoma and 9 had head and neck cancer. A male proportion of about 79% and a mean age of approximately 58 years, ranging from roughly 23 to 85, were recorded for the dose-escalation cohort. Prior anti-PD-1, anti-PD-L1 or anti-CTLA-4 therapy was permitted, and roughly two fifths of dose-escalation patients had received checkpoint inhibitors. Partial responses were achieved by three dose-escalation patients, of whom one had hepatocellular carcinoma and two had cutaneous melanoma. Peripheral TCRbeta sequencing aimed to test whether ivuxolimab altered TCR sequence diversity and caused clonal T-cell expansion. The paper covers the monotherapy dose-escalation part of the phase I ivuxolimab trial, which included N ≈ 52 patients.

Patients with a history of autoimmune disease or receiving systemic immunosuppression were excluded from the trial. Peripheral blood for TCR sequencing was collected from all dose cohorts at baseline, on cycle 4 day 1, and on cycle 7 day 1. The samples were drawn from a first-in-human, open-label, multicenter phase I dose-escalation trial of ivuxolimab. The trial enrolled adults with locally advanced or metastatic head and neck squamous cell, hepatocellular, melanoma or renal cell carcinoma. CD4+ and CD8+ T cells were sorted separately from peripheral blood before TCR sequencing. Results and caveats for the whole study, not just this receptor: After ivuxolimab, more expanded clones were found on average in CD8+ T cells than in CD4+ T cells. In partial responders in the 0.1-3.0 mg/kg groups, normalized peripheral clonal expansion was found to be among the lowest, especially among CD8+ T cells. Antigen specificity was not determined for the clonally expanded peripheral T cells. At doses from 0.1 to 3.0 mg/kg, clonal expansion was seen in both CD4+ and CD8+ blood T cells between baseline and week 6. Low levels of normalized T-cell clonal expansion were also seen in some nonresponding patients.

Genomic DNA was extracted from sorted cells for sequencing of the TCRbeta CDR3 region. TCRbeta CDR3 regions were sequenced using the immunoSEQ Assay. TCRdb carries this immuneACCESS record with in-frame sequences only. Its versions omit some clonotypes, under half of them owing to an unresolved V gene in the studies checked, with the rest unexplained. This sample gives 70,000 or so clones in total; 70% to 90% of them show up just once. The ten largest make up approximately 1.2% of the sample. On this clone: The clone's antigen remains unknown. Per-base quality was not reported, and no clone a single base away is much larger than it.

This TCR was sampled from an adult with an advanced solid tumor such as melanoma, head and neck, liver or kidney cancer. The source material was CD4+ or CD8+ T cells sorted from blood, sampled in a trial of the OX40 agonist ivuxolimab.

This receptor carries the CDR3 CASSPTSGRATDTQYF. The DNA is TGCGCCAGCAGCCCGACTAGCGGGAGGGCCACAGATACGCAGTATTTT. The rearranged segments are TRBV4-3 and TRBJ2-3, with 14 bases matching TRBD2. The germline V gene sets CDR1 to LGHNA and CDR2 to YSLEER. The CDR3 covers 16 residues, taking in both the cysteine and the phenylalanine. The DNA shown is the 48-base CDR3, in frame from base 1. Compared with germline, V lacks 4 bases and J lacks 2 bases; bases without a gene match: 2.